This T cell receptor beta chain was observed in a study of T cells after yellow fever vaccination. This clonotype was seen a handful of times. The target antigen is unknown. One entry per CDR3 protein results from TCRdb running MiXCR on the 5' RACE reads. Of a few hundred thousand distinct CDR3 sequences listed, around 9.3% are singletons. The V end lost 0 bases, the J end lost 3 bases, and 8 bases lay between the germline ends. CDR1 and CDR2 (germline): LGHNA, YNFKEQ. The CDR3 consists of 15 residues. Study results and limitations: The CD4 and CD8 compartments had a small share of their clonotypes in common. Contamination by abundant bulk-population clonotypes could be present in FACS-sorted repertoires. The study re-detected most primary-vaccination clones after the booster (roughly 96% CD4, 88% CD8). A weaker secondary response peaked on day 5, the primary on day 15.

The chain employs TRBV4-2 and TRBJ2-2; D is undetermined. The sequence was collected from a man aged 18 to 30 who received the YFV17D yellow fever vaccine. The sequencing used CD4+ T cells sorted from PBMCs, collected 5 days after the yellow fever booster vaccination. CDR3 region: CASSQEVADTGELFF. CDR3 bases: TGTGCCAGCAGCCAAGAAGTGGCGGACACCGGGGAGCTGTTTTTT.